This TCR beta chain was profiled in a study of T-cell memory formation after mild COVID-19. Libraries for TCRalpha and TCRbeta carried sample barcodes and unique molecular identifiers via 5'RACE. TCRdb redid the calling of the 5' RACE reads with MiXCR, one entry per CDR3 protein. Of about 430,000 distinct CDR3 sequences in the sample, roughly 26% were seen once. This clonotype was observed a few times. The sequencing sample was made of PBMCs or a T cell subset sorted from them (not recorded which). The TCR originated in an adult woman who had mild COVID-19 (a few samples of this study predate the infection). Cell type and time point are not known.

The CDR3 sequence: CATSRDRAGTGYTF. As DNA, the CDR3 is TGTGCCACCAGCAGAGACAGGGCCGGCACTGGCTACACCTTC. This chain links TRBV15 with TRBJ1-2; D is possibly TRBD1 (5 bases). The germline V gene encodes CDR1 LNHNV and CDR2 YYDKDF (reference sequence). The CDR3 loop spans 14 amino acids. V shed 0 bases and J shed 7 bases, with 12 bases lying between them.